This entry lists 11 T cell receptor beta chains sequenced from one sample in a study of identifying expanded T cells in peripheral blood. The assay was immunoSEQ multiplex PCR, and TCRdb's table has in-frame clones only and misses some. The data show about 130,000 clones, with 86% seen just once and 8.4% held by the top ten. Sequenced: blood. These receptors were taken from a person aged 18 to 75 in good health.

The rearrangement joins TRBV6-5 to TRBJ1-5; a possible D gene is TRBD1 (5 bases). Looked up from germline, CDR1 is MNHEY and CDR2 is SVGAGI. The V gene lost 0 bases and the J gene lost 4 bases, with 13 bases spanning the gap. The CDR3 runs to 16 residues. The CDR3 spells CASSYSGGALNQPQHF. The CDR3 DNA sequence: TGTGCCAGCAGTTACTCGGGAGGGGCCCTAAATCAGCCCCAGCATTTT.

This clone was seen only once. The chain couples TRBV7-8 to TRBJ1-5; 7 bases map to TRBD1. Looked up from germline, CDR1 is SGHVS and CDR2 is FQNEAQ. The V segment lost 3 bases and the J segment 3 bases; nucleotides outside the gene matches: 2. The CDR3 runs 14 residues. CDR3 DNA: TGTGCCAGCAGCTTGACAGGGCCCAATCAGCCCCAGCATTTT. It encodes CASSLTGPNQPQHF.

The rearrangement links TRBV19 to TRBJ1-6, with TRBD1 matching over 7 bases. The CDR3 spans 15 residues. J was trimmed by 5 bases and V by 6 bases; bases with no gene match: 7. CDR1 and CDR2 from the germline V gene are LNHDA and SQIVND (reference sequence). CDR3 bases: TGTGCCAGTAGCTCGACAGGGCCAAATAATTCACCCCTCCACTTT. It translates to CASSSTGPNNSPLHF.

This chain uses TRBV30 with TRBJ1-4, with D tentatively TRBD1 (6 bases). V was shortened by 1 base and J by 4 bases, with 13 bases between the two germline ends. CDR3 size: 15 residues. CDR1 and CDR2 from the germline V gene are GTSNPN and SVGIG (reference sequence). The CDR3 DNA is TGTGCCTGGAGTGATATGGGGGGGCTTAATGAAAAACTGTTTTTT. It translates to CAWSDMGGLNEKLFF. The full variable domain, in which reference TRBV30 and TRBJ1-4 provide the parts outside the CDR3, is SQTIHQWPATLVQPVGSPLSLECTVEGTSNPNLYWYRQAAGRGLQLLFYSVGIGQISSEVPQNLSASRPQDRQFILSSKKLLLSDSGFYLCAWSDMGGLNEKLFFGSGTQLSVL.

This chain joins TRBV5-1 and TRBJ2-5; D possibly matches TRBD1 or TRBD2 (7 bases each). Per germline, CDR1 SGHRS and CDR2 YFSETQ. The CDR3 contains 15 residues. V was clipped by 0 bases and J by 3 bases, with 12 bases between them. DNA of the CDR3: TGCGCCAGCAGCTTGGCGAGCGGGACAGAAGAGACCCAGTACTTC. Translation: CASSLASGTEETQYF.

J is TRBJ2-2 and V is TRBV2; D remains unclear. The CDR3 spans 15 residues. V was cut by 1 base and J by 3 bases, with 9 bases left in between. Looked up from germline, CDR1 is SNHLY and CDR2 is FYNNEI. The CDR3 sequence: CASSEESRYTGELFF. For the CDR3, the DNA is TGTGCCAGCAGTGAAGAGTCCAGATACACCGGGGAGCTGTTTTTT.

The gene calls are TRBV4-3 and TRBJ2-1; the D call may be TRBD1 or TRBD2 (5 bases each). CDR1 and CDR2 (germline): LGHNA, YSLEER. The germline V and J ends were trimmed by 2 bases and 7 bases, with 9 bases remaining between them. There are 13 residues in the CDR3. CDR3 residues: CASSQSGGNEQFF. CDR3 coding DNA: TGCGCCAGCAGCCAAAGTGGGGGAAATGAGCAGTTCTTC.

This chain links TRBV7-3 with TRBJ1-4, with 7 bases fitting TRBD1. The germline V gene has CDR1 SGHTA and CDR2 FQGTGA. J was trimmed by 0 bases and V by 9 bases; bases with no gene match: 16. There are 18 residues in the CDR3. CDR3 sequence: CARGLIPGRGPTNEKLFF. The CDR3 DNA is TGTGCCAGGGGGTTGATACCCGGGAGGGGGCCAACTAATGAAAAACTGTTTTTT.

V is TRBV4-1 and J is TRBJ2-1; TRBD1 might be the D (5 bases). Deletions cut 7 bases from V and 6 bases from J, with 16 bases between. This CDR3 spans 14 amino acids. Germline V CDR1 and CDR2: MGHRA, YSYEKL. The CDR3 is CASIANLRGNEQFF. The CDR3 region has the DNA TGCGCCAGCATTGCCAACCTTAGGGGCAATGAGCAGTTCTTC.

V usage is TRBV6-5 and J usage is TRBJ2-3; D possibly corresponds to TRBD1 (6 bases). V gave up 4 bases and J gave up 3 bases, with 11 bases separating them. From germline, CDR1 is MNHEY and CDR2 SVGAGI. CDR3 length equals 14 residues. CDR3 sequence reads: CASSFSGQTDTQYF. The CDR3, as DNA: TGTGCCAGCAGTTTCTCCGGACAGACAGATACGCAGTATTTT.

This chain connects TRBV6-4 to TRBJ1-2; 11 bases agree with TRBD1. V lost 5 bases and J lost 5; bases outside the gene matches: 7. The CDR3 is 15 amino acids. Germline V gives CDR1 MRHNA, CDR2 SNTAGT. The CDR3 here is CASSPGQGAFYGYTF. As DNA, the CDR3 is TGTGCCAGCAGTCCCGGACAGGGGGCTTTTTATGGCTACACCTTC.